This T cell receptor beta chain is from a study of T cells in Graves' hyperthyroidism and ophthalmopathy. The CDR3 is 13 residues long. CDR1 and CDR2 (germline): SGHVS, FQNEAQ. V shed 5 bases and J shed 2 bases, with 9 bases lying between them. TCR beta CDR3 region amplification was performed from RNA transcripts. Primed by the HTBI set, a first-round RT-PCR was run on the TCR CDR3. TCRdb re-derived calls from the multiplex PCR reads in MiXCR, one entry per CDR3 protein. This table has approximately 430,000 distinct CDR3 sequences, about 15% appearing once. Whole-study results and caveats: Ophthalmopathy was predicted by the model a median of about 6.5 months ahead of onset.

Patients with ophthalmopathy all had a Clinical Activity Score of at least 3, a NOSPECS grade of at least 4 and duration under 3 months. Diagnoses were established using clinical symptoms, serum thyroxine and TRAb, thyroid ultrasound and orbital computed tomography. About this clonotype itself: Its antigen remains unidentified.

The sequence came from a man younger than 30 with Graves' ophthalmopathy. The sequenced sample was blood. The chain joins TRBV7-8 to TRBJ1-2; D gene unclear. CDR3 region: CASSPAENYGYTF. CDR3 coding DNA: TGTGCCAGCAGCCCAGCAGAAAACTATGGCTACACCTTC.